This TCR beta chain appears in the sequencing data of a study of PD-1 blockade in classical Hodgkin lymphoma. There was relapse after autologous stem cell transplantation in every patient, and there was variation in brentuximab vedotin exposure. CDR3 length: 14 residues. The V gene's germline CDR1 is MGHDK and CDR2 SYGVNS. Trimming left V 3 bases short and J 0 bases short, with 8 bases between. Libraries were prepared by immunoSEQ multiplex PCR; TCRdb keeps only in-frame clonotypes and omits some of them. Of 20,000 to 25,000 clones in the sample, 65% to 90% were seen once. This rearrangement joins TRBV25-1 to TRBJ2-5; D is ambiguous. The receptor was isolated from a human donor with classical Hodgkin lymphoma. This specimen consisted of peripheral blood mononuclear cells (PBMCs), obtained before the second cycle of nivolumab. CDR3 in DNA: TGTGCCAGCAGTGATGGGCGCCACCAAGAGACCCAGTACTTC. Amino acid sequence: CASSDGRHQETQYF.